Presented here are 5 T cell receptor beta chains from one specimen sequenced in a study of cytomegalovirus exposure and HLA in healthy donors. The PCR made use of 60 Vbeta and 13 Jbeta primers. Sequenced by immunoSEQ multiplex PCR; TCRdb stores in-frame clones only, minus some. The data hold 210,000 or so clones, with 60% to 85% observed a single time. The sequenced sample was PBMCs. These receptors originate from a man aged 40-49 years in good health and CMV-seronegative.

The rearrangement uses TRBV4-1 and TRBJ1-3; D perhaps matches TRBD1 (5 bases). CDR1 and CDR2 from the germline V gene are MGHRA and YSYEKL. V was cut by 1 base and J by 6 bases, with 13 bases left in between. This CDR3 region has 15 residues. CDR3 residues: CASSQVTGWENTIYF. The CDR3 DNA reads TGCGCCAGCAGCCAAGTAACAGGCTGGGAAAACACCATATATTTT.

The chain carries TRBV6-1 and TRBJ2-1; 7 bases are a match to TRBD1. Trimming took 10 bases from V and 2 from J; bases not matched to a gene: 8. Germline V gives CDR1 MNHNS, CDR2 SASEGT. The CDR3 is 14 amino acids. In DNA form, the CDR3 reads TGTGCCATCACCGACAGGGTGGCCTACAATGAGCAGTTCTTC. Its translation: CAITDRVAYNEQFF.

The chain couples TRBV19 to TRBJ1-2; 8 nucleotides agree with TRBD1. The CDR3 length is 14 residues. Germline values: CDR1 LNHDA, CDR2 SQIVND (reference sequence). The V segment lost 5 bases and the J segment 6 bases; nucleotides outside the gene matches: 8. The CDR3 region has the DNA TGTGCCAGTAGTTTGGCCGGGACAGGCAATGGCTACACCTTC. Residues: CASSLAGTGNGYTF.

This rearrangement joins TRBV15 to TRBJ2-2, with 11 positions matching TRBD2. CDR1 is LNHNV, CDR2 YYDKDF, per germline (reference sequence). V shed 0 bases, J shed 2 bases, and the junction held 8 bases outside the gene matches. The CDR3 covers 19 residues. The CDR3 spells CATSREWPSGRSNTGELFF. The CDR3 bases are TGTGCCACCAGCAGAGAATGGCCTAGCGGGAGGTCCAACACCGGGGAGCTGTTTTTT.

This chain connects TRBV4-1 to TRBJ1-2; no firm D call. The CDR3 contains 12 residues. Trimming removed 0 bases from V and 4 bases from J, with 3 bases in between. Germline CDR1 MGHRA, CDR2 YSYEKL. CDR3: CASSQESYGYTF. CDR3 sequence (DNA): TGCGCCAGCAGCCAAGAGAGCTATGGCTACACCTTC.